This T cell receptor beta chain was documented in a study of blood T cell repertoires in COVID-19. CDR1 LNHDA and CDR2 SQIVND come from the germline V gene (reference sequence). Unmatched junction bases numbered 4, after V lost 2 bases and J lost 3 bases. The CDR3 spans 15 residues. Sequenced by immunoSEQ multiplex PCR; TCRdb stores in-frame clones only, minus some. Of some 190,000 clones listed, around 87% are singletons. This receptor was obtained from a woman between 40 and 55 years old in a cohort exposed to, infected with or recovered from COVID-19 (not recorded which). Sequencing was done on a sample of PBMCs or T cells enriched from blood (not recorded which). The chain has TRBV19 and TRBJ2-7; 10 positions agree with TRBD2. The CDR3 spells CASSIRASGSYEQYF. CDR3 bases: TGTGCCAGTAGTATAAGAGCTAGCGGGAGCTACGAGCAGTACTTC.